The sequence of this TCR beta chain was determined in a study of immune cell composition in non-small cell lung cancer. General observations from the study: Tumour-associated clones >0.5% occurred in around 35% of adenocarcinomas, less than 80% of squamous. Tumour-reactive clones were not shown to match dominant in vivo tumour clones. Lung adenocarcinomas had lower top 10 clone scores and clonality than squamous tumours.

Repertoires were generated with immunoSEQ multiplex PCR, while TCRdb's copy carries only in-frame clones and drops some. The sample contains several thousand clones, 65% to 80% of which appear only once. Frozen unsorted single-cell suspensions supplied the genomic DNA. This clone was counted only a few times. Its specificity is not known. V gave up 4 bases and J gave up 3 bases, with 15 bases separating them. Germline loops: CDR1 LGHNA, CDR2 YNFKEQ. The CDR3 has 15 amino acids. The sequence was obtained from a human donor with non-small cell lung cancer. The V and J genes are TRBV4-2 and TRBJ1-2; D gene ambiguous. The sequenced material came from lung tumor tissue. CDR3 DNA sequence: TGTGCCAGCAGCCCTCGCTCGACAAAGGACTATGGCTACACCTTC. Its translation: CASSPRSTKDYGYTF.